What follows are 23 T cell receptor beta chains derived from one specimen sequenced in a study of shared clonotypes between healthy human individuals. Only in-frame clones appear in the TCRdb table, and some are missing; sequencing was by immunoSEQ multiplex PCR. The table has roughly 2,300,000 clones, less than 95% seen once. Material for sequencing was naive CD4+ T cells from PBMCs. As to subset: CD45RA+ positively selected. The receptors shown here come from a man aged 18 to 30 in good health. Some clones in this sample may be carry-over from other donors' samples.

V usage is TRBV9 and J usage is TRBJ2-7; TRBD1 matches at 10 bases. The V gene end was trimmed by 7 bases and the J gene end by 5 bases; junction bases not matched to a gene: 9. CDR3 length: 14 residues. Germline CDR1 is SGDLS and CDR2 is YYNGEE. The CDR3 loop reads CASALGDRGHEQYF. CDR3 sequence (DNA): TGTGCCAGCGCCCTGGGGGACAGGGGCCACGAGCAGTACTTC.

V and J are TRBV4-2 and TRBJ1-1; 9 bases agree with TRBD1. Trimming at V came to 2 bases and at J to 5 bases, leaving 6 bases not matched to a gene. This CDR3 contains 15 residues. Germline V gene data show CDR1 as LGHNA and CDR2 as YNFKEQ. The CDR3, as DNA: TGTGCCAGCAGCCAACTACAGGGGGCGACTACTGAAGCTTTCTTT. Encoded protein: CASSQLQGATTEAFF.

The CDR3 region has the DNA TGTGCCAGCTCACCCCGGGACAGGGACACAGATACGCAGTATTTT. This translates into CASSPRDRDTDTQYF. The chain recombines TRBV18 with TRBJ2-3; 9 bases map to TRBD1. From germline, CDR1 is KGHSH and CDR2 LQKENI. V shed 3 bases and J 2 bases; nucleotides not matched to a gene: 3. The length of the CDR3 is 15 residues.

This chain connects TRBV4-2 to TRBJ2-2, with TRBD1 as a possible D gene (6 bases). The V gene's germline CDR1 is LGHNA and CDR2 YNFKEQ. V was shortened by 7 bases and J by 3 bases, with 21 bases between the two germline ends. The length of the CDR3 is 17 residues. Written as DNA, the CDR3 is TGTGCCAGCAATAGTGGCAGGGGATCGATAGACACCGGGGAGCTGTTTTTT. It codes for CASNSGRGSIDTGELFF.

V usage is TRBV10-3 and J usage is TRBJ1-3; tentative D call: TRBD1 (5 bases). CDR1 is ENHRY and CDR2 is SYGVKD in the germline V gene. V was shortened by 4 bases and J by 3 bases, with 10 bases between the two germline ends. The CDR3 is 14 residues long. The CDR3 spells CAISGGGYGNTIYF. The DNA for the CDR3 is TGTGCCATCAGTGGGGGCGGTTATGGAAACACCATATATTTT.

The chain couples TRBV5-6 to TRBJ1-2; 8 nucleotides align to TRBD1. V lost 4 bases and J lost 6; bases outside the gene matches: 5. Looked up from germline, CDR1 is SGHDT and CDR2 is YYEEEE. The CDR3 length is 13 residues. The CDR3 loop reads CASSADRVDGYTF. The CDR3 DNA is TGTGCCAGCAGCGCGGACAGGGTGGATGGCTACACCTTC.

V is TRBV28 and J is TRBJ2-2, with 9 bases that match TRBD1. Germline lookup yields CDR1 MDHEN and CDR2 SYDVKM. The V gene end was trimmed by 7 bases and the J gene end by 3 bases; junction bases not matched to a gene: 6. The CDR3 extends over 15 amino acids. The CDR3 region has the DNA TGTGCCAGCACCTACCGGGACAGGGACACCGGGGAGCTGTTTTTT. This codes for CASTYRDRDTGELFF.

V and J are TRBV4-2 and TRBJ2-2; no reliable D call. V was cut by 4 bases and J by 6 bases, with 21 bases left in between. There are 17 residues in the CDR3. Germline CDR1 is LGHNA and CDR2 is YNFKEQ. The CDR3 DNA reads TGTGCCAGCAGCCCCCAGACAAGAACTCCTACAGCCGGGGAGCTGTTTTTT. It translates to CASSPQTRTPTAGELFF.

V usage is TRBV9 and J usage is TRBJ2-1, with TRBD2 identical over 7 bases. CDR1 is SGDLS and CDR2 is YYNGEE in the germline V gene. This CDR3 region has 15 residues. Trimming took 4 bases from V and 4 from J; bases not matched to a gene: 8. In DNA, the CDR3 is TGTGCCAGCAGCCCTCAAGGAGCGGGGTACAATGAGCAGTTCTTC. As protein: CASSPQGAGYNEQFF.

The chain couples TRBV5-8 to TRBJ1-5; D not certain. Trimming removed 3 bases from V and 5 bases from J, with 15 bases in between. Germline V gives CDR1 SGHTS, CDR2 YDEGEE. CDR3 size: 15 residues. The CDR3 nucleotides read TGTGCCAGCAGCTCGGGCTTAACACTTCATCAGCCCCAGCATTTT. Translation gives CASSSGLTLHQPQHF.

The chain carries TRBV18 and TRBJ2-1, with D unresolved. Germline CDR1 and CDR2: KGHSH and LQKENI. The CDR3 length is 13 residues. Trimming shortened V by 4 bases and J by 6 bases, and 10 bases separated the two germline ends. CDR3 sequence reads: CASSQDLGNEQFF. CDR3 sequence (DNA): TGTGCCAGCTCACAGGATCTAGGCAATGAGCAGTTCTTC.

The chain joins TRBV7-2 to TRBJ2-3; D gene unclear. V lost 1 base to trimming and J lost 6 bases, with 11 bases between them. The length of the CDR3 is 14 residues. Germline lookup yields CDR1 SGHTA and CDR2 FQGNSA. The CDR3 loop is CASSLESRRDTQYF. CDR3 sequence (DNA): TGTGCCAGCAGCTTAGAATCTAGACGGGATACGCAGTATTTT.

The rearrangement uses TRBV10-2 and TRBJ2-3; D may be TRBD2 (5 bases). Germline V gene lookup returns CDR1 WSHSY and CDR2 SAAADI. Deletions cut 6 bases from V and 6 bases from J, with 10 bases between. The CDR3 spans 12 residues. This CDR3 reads CASRTIADTQYF. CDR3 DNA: TGCGCCAGCAGGACTATCGCGGATACGCAGTATTTT.

The CDR3 DNA is TGTGCCAGAAGCTACCGGCGACACGAGCAGTACTTC. Amino acids: CARSYRRHEQYF. This sequence joins TRBV5-3 and TRBJ2-7; D gene uncertain. TRBV5-3 belongs to the ORF category, with a function that is uncertain. With 3 bases removed from V and 5 bases from J, the gap between germline ends came to 9 bases. The CDR3 is 12 amino acids.

The CDR3 sequence: CASKMAARGDYGYTF. The DNA of the CDR3 is TGTGCCAGCAAAATGGCAGCCAGGGGGGACTATGGCTACACCTTC. V gene TRBV28 combines with J gene TRBJ1-2, with TRBD1 matching over 7 bases. This CDR3 is 15 amino acids long. V was pared by 7 bases and J by 3 bases, with 11 bases of the junction left unmatched. The germline gives CDR1 MDHEN, CDR2 SYDVKM.

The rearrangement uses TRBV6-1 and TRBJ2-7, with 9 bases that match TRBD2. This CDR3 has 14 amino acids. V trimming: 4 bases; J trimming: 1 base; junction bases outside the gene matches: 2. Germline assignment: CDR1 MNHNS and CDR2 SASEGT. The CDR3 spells CASSVGLASYEQYF. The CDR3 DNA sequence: TGTGCCAGCAGTGTAGGACTAGCGTCCTACGAGCAGTACTTC.

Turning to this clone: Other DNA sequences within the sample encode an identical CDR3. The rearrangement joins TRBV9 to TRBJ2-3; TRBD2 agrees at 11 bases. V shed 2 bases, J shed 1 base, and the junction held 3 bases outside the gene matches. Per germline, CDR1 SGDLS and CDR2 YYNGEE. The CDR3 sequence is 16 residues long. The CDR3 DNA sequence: TGTGCCAGCAGCGTCGGACTAGCGGGCGGCACAGATACGCAGTATTTT. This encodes CASSVGLAGGTDTQYF.

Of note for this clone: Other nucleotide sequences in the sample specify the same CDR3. CDR3 loop: CASSRDRGDQPQHF. CDR3 DNA: TGTGCCAGCAGTCGGGACAGGGGAGATCAGCCCCAGCATTTT. The chain combines TRBV2 with TRBJ1-5, with TRBD1 matching 10 bases. V gave up 5 bases and J gave up 5 bases; unmatched junction bases: 3. The CDR3 is 14 residues long. Germline V gives CDR1 SNHLY, CDR2 FYNNEI.

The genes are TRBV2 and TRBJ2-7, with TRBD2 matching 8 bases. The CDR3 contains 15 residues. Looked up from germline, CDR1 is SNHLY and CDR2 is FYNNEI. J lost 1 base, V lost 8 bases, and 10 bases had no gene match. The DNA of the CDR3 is TGTGCCAGCTCCGAGGGGGGGACTAGTTCCTACGAGCAGTACTTC. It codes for CASSEGGTSSYEQYF.

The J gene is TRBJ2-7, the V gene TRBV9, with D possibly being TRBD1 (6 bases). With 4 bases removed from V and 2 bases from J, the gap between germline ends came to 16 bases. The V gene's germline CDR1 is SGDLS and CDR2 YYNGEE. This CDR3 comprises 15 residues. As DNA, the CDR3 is TGTGCCAGCAGCCCCCAAGGACAGTCCACCTACGAGCAGTACTTC. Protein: CASSPQGQSTYEQYF.

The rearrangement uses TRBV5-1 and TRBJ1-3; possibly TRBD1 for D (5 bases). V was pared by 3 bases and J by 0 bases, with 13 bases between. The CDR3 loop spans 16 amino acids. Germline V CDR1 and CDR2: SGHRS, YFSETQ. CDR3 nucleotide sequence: TGCGCCAGCAGCTCCGGGGGATTTAGCTCTGGAAACACCATATATTTT. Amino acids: CASSSGGFSSGNTIYF. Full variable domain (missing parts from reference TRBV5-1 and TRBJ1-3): KAGVTQTPRYLIKTRGQQVTLSCSPISGHRSVSWYQQTPGQGLQFLFEYFSETQRNKGNFPGRFSGRQFSNSRSEMNVSTLELGDSALYLCASSSGGFSSGNTIYFGEGSWLTVV.

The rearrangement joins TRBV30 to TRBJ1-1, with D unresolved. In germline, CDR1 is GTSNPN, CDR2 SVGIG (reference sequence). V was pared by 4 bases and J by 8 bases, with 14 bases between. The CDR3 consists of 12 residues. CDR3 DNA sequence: TGTGCCTGGAATCTCGACGGAGCAGAAGCTTTCTTT. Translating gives CAWNLDGAEAFF.

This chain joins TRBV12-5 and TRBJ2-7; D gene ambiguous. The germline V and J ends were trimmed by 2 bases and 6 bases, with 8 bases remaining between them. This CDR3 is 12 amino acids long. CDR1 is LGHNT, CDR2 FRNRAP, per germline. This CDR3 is CASGLLPSEQYF. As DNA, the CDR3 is TGTGCTAGTGGTTTGCTCCCGTCCGAGCAGTACTTC.